The TCR beta chain under discussion was sequenced for a study of blood T cell repertoires in COVID-19. Overall study: Acute-phase and convalescent COVID-19 samples originated in the United States, Italy and Spain. PBMCs, B-cell-depleted T cells, or T cells provided the cDNA or gDNA that made up the material.

CDR1 and CDR2 from the germline V gene are ENHRY and SYGVKD. The CDR3 spans 15 residues. V lost 3 bases to trimming and J lost 4 bases, with 15 bases between them. Authors' data handling: Estimates of nucleated cell counts were drawn from the amplification of reference gene primers. Produced via immunoSEQ multiplex PCR; TCRdb's table is partial and in-frame only. That table furnishes V, J and clone size, whereas the DNA furnished D and trimming. This table holds roughly 110,000 clones, over 70% found once. Sequenced sample: peripheral blood. The chain joins TRBV10-3 to TRBJ1-1, with D possibly TRBD1 on 6 matching bases. The clonotype comes from a man aged 45-60 years with acute or convalescent COVID-19. CDR3 loop: CAISDPVGGPTEAFF. In nucleotides, the CDR3 is TGTGCCATCAGTGACCCCGTGGGGGGGCCCACTGAAGCTTTCTTT.